This T cell receptor (beta chain) was observed in a study of T cells in Graves' hyperthyroidism and ophthalmopathy. Study-wide background: Initial diagnosis, before any treatment, was when peripheral blood was collected.

RNA transcripts provided the source from which TCR beta CDR3 regions were amplified. With the HTBI primer set, the TCR CDR3 went through a first round of RT-PCR. One entry per CDR3 protein, called by TCRdb with MiXCR from the multiplex PCR reads. The sample holds 450,000 to 650,000 distinct CDR3 sequences; approximately 15% are singletons and the top ten take about 6.6%. Whole-study results and caveats: The model foresaw ophthalmopathy a median 6.5 months prior to onset. Blood held most thyroid clonotypes expanded above 0.001 frequency.

In this sample, this clonotype turned up many times. As yet, its antigen is unknown. Clinical symptoms, serum thyroxine and TRAb, thyroid ultrasound and orbital computed tomography together formed the diagnostic basis. Germline CDR1 and CDR2: DFQATT and SNEGSKA (reference sequence). The V segment lost 6 bases and the J segment 2 bases; nucleotides outside the gene matches: 6. CDR3 length: 15 amino acids. This rearrangement joins TRBV20-1 to TRBJ2-5; 13 bases align to TRBD2. Sequencing was performed on blood. The TCR sequence derives from a woman between 18 and 29 years old with Graves' ophthalmopathy. The CDR3 sequence: CSAGGTSGMQETQYF. The CDR3 DNA sequence: TGCAGTGCGGGAGGGACTAGCGGGATGCAAGAGACCCAGTACTTC.